One sample yielded the 19 T cell receptor beta chains listed below, sequenced in a study of early stage breast cancer tumors. Here immunoSEQ multiplex PCR was the method, and the copy in TCRdb shows in-frame clones only, minus some. The data show tens of thousands of clones, with more than 70% seen just once and roughly 3.5% held by the top ten. Material for sequencing was blood. The receptors stem from a person aged 40-50 years with breast cancer.

This chain joins TRBV5-1 and TRBJ2-5; 13 bases map to TRBD2. V lost 4 bases and J lost 4; bases outside the gene matches: 4. Germline V gives CDR1 SGHRS, CDR2 YFSETQ. The CDR3 length is 15 residues. The CDR3 nucleotides read TGCGCCAGCAGCCGGACTAGCGGGAGTATAGAGACCCAGTACTTC. Amino acid sequence: CASSRTSGSIETQYF.

This clone was seen a single time. CDR3: CASSPRERPTDGYTF. The CDR3 coding sequence is TGTGCCAGCTCCCCGCGGGAGCGGCCGACGGATGGCTACACCTTC. This sequence joins TRBV18 and TRBJ1-2; D unclear. V lost 6 bases, J lost 6 bases, and 20 bases lay in between. Germline-derived CDR1 and CDR2 are KGHSH and LQKENI. The CDR3 is 15 amino acids.

Points on this clone: In the same sample, other DNA sequences code for this CDR3. The chain has TRBV29-1 and TRBJ2-5; TRBD1 matches at 11 bases. This CDR3 has 12 amino acids. Trimming cost V 7 bases and J 5 bases; bases outside gene matches: 3. Per the germline V gene, CDR1 is SQVTM and CDR2 is ANQGSEA. The CDR3 loop reads CSADRGRETQYF. The CDR3 DNA reads as TGCAGCGCGGACAGGGGGCGGGAGACCCAGTACTTC.

The chain has TRBV5-1 and TRBJ1-1; D might be TRBD1 (5 bases). The V and J ends lost 2 bases and 4 bases respectively, with 18 bases between them. The CDR3 length is 16 residues. CDR1 SGHRS and CDR2 YFSETQ come from the germline V gene. The CDR3 nucleotides are TGCGCCAGCAGCTTACAGGTCTTGGGGTCGTCCACTGAAGCTTTCTTT. Translating gives CASSLQVLGSSTEAFF.

The chain employs TRBV5-4 and TRBJ2-7, with 8 nucleotides matching TRBD1. The V gene end was trimmed by 3 bases and the J gene end by 12 bases; junction bases not matched to a gene: 11. The CDR3 covers 13 residues. Germline CDR1 reads SGHNT; CDR2 reads YYREEE (reference sequence). In DNA, the CDR3 is TGTGCCAGCAGCTACGACCCGCCGGACAGGGCGTACTTC. This encodes CASSYDPPDRAYF.

The chain couples TRBV7-9 to TRBJ2-5, with 9 bases that match TRBD1. TRBJ2-7 explains the end of the DNA better; the J call may be wrong. The CDR3 loop spans 14 amino acids. The germline V gene has CDR1 SEHNR and CDR2 FQNEAQ (reference sequence). For the CDR3, the DNA is TGTGCCAGCAGCCGCCTGGGACAGGGCGGCGAGCAGTACTTC. This sequence encodes CASSRLGQGGEQYF.

The chain is built from TRBV11-2 and TRBJ2-1, with TRBD2 matching over 12 bases. CDR1 SGHAT and CDR2 FQNNGV come from the germline V gene. The length of the CDR3 is 16 residues. V shed 5 bases, J shed 5 bases, and the junction held 7 bases outside the gene matches. Here the CDR3 reads CASSRETSGGNNEQFF. The CDR3 DNA is TGTGCCAGCAGCCGAGAGACTAGCGGGGGCAACAATGAGCAGTTCTTC.

This clone was seen a few times. This rearrangement joins TRBV7-9 to TRBJ1-1; unclear D gene. The V and J ends lost 4 bases and 1 base respectively, with 7 bases between them. The CDR3 totals 13 residues. Looked up from germline, CDR1 is SEHNR and CDR2 is FQNEAQ (reference sequence). The CDR3 DNA reads TGTGCCAGCAGCTACGGACCGAACACTGAAGCTTTCTTT. Translation gives CASSYGPNTEAFF.

This clone was found a few times. The chain couples TRBV10-3 to TRBJ2-2, with D perhaps being TRBD1 or TRBD2 (5 bases each). The CDR3 totals 14 residues. The V end was cut by 6 bases, the J end by 6 bases, with 14 bases between. Germline CDR1 ENHRY, CDR2 SYGVKD. CDR3 coding DNA: TGTGCCATCAGGACTTCCGGGGACCCCGGGGAGCTGTTTTTT. It specifies CAIRTSGDPGELFF.

This chain joins TRBV2 and TRBJ2-1; TRBD2 agrees at 11 bases. With 1 base clipped from V and 4 bases from J, the junction kept 3 bases outside the gene matches. This CDR3 contains 16 residues. From germline, CDR1 is SNHLY and CDR2 FYNNEI. This CDR3 is CASSEGLAGLYNEQFF. CDR3 bases: TGTGCCAGCAGTGAAGGACTAGCGGGGCTATACAATGAGCAGTTCTTC.

With respect to this clone: Other DNA sequences of this sample code for an identical CDR3. V usage is TRBV6-1 and J usage is TRBJ2-7; no clear D gene. V lost 3 bases, J lost 1 base, and 1 base lay in between. CDR1 is MNHNS, CDR2 SASEGT, per germline. This CDR3 has 11 residues. The CDR3 DNA follows: TGTGCCAGCAGTGATTCCTACGAGCAGTACTTC. Translated: CASSDSYEQYF.

The DNA of the CDR3 is TGTGCCACCAGCAGAGATATGGACAGGGGTGGCTACACCTTC. Translated, it gives CATSRDMDRGGYTF. J is TRBJ1-2 and V is TRBV15, with 9 nucleotides matching TRBD1. Germline CDR1 reads LNHNV; CDR2 reads YYDKDF (reference sequence). The V gene end was trimmed by 0 bases and the J gene end by 7 bases; junction bases not matched to a gene: 3. The CDR3 spans 14 residues.

The chain is built from TRBV11-3 and TRBJ1-2; D ambiguous. The germline V and J ends were trimmed by 1 base and 4 bases, with 10 bases remaining between them. This CDR3 region has 14 residues. Germline CDR1 reads SGHNT; CDR2 reads YENEEA. This CDR3 is CASSLGRMSYGYTF. DNA of the CDR3: TGTGCCAGCAGCTTAGGCCGGATGTCCTATGGCTACACCTTC.

Only a few counts were recorded for this clone. This chain joins TRBV2 and TRBJ2-1; 7 bases line up with TRBD2. V trimming: 1 base; J trimming: 13 bases; junction bases outside the gene matches: 13. This CDR3 has 15 amino acids. Germline CDR1 reads SNHLY; CDR2 reads FYNNEI. In DNA form, the CDR3 reads TGTGCCAGCAGTGAAGGGTCTAGCGGCAGTCAGACACAGTTCTTC. Encoded protein: CASSEGSSGSQTQFF.

This chain uses TRBV7-9 with TRBJ2-5; D uncertain. Germline V lookup: CDR1 SEHNR, CDR2 FQNEAQ (reference sequence). V was cut by 4 bases and J by 2 bases, with 11 bases left in between. CDR3 size: 14 residues. The CDR3 DNA is TGTGCCAGCAGCTCTCGGGCTCATCAAGAGACCCAGTACTTC. Its protein is CASSSRAHQETQYF.

This clone has a single count. This rearrangement joins TRBV7-9 to TRBJ2-3; the D is unclear. Trimming left V 2 bases short and J 7 bases short, with 13 bases between. CDR1 SEHNR and CDR2 FQNEAQ come from the germline V gene (reference sequence). The CDR3 contains 14 residues. This CDR3 reads CASSLYPRPHTQYF. The CDR3 DNA follows: TGTGCCAGCAGCTTATATCCTCGCCCCCATACGCAGTATTTT.

The chain employs TRBV6-5 and TRBJ2-7; 8 bases map to TRBD2. This CDR3 is 14 amino acids long. V trimming: 6 bases; J trimming: 6 bases; junction bases outside the gene matches: 10. The germline V gene has CDR1 MNHEY and CDR2 SVGAGI. CDR3 sequence reads: CASSLSGTRSEQYF. Here the CDR3 DNA reads TGTGCCAGCAGCCTTAGCGGGACAAGGAGCGAGCAGTACTTC.

The chain carries TRBV5-5 and TRBJ2-1; TRBD1 matches 8 bases. The V gene end was trimmed by 5 bases and the J gene end by 7 bases; junction bases not matched to a gene: 8. The CDR3 has 14 amino acids. In germline, CDR1 is SGHKS, CDR2 YYEKEE (reference sequence). CDR3 protein: CASSLMGQENEQFF. DNA of the CDR3: TGTGCCAGCAGTCTTATGGGACAGGAGAATGAGCAGTTCTTC.

The chain is built from TRBV5-4 and TRBJ2-6; 7 bases map to TRBD2. Germline trimming cut 2 bases from V and 2 bases from J; bases unmatched to any gene: 1. The germline V gene has CDR1 SGHNT and CDR2 YYREEE (reference sequence). The CDR3 sequence is 15 residues long. CDR3 loop: CASSLAGPGANVLTF. The CDR3, as DNA: TGTGCCAGCAGCTTAGCGGGGCCTGGGGCCAACGTCCTGACTTTC.